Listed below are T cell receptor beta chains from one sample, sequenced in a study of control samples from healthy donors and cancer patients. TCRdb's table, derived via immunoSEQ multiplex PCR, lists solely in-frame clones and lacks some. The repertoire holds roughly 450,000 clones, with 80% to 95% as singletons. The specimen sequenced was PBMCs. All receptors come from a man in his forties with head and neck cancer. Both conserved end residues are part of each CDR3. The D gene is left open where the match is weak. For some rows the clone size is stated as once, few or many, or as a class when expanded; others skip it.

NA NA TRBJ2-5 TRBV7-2 TGTGCCAGCAGCTTACGGCGGGGTTTCCAAGAGACCCAGTACTTC CASSLRRGFQETQYF
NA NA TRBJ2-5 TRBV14 TGTGCCAGCAGCCAAGATTGGGGCTACCAAGAGACCCAGTACTTC CASSQDWGYQETQYF
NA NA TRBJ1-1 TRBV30 TGTGCCTGGAAGGACCGGAACACTGAAGCTTTCTTT CAWKDRNTEAFF
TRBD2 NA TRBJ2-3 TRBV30 TGTGCCTGGAGTGTAGCGGGGTTCACAGATACGCAGTATTTT CAWSVAGFTDTQYF
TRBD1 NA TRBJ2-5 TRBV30 TGTGCCTGGCTCCCGAGCTTGGGACAGGTGAAAGAGACCCAGTACTTC CAWLPSLGQVKETQYF
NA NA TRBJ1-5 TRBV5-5 TGTGCCAGCAGCTTGGTGCTCTCCGCCTTTCCTACCGGACAGCCCCAGCATTTT CASSLVLSAFPTGQPQHF
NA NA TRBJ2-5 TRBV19 TGTGCCAGTACCACTGCGGCCGTAAGGGGAGAGACCCAGTACTTC CASTTAAVRGETQYF
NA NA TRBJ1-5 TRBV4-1 TGCGCCAACAGCCAAGGTGCAGATTATAGCAATCAGCCCCAGCATTTT CANSQGADYSNQPQHF
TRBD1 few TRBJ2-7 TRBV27 TGTGCCAGCCGACGGGACAGCACCTACGAGCAGTACTTC CASRRDSTYEQYF
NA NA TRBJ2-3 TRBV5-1 TGCGCCAGCAGCTTGACAGAGAGCACAGATACGCAGTATTTT CASSLTESTDTQYF
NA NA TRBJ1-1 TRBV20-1 TGCAGTGCTAGTTTAGGGGAGGTCGCTTTCTTT CSASLGEVAFF
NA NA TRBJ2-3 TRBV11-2 TGTGCCAGCAGCTTCCTAGAGCCGGGGATCGCAGATACGCAGTATTTT CASSFLEPGIADTQYF
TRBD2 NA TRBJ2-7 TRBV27 TGTGCCAGCAGTTACCGGGGGGTCTACGAGCAGTACTTC CASSYRGVYEQYF
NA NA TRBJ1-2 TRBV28 TGTGCCAGCAGTTTAGAGGTCAGCACCTATGGCTACACCTTC CASSLEVSTYGYTF
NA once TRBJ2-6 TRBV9 TGTGCCAGCAGCGTAGTGGTGGGGACCGACGTCCTGACTTTC CASSVVVGTDVLTF
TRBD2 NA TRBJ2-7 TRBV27 TGTGCCAGCAGAGGGACTAGCGGCCCCTACGAGCAGTACTTC CASRGTSGPYEQYF
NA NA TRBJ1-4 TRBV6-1 TGTGCCAGCAGTGAAGAGGCAGGGTTCGGTGAAAAACTGTTTTTT CASSEEAGFGEKLFF
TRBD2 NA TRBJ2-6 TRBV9 TGTGCCAGCAGCGTAGAGGCGGGGGCTGGGGCCAACGTCCTGACTTTC CASSVEAGAGANVLTF
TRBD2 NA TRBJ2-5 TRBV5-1 TGCGCCAGCAGCATCCTGCCGGGAGGAACGGAGACCCAGTACTTC CASSILPGGTETQYF
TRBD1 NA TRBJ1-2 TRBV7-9 TGTGCCAGTTACTCAGGGGGCGTCGACTATGGCTACACCTTC CASYSGGVDYGYTF
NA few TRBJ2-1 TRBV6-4 TGTGCCAGCAGTGACACAGCTAACAATGAGCAGTTCTTC CASSDTANNEQFF
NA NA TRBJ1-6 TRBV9 TGTGCCAGCAGCCCTCTATCCGGGACATCCCAATCACCCCTCCACTTT CASSPLSGTSQSPLHF
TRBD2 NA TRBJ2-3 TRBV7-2 TGTGCCAGCCGGGTAGCGGGCCTGGAGGCAGATACGCAGTATTTT CASRVAGLEADTQYF
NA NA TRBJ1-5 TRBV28 TGTGCCAGCAGTTTGGGCAGGAATCAGCCCCAGCATTTT CASSLGRNQPQHF
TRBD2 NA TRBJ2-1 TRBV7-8 TGTGCCAGCAGCCGTGCACTAGCGGGGGGGCAGAATGAGCAGTTCTTC CASSRALAGGQNEQFF
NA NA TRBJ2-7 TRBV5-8 TGTGCCAGCAGCTTGGAAAGGGGTGAAGAGCAGTACTTC CASSLERGEEQYF
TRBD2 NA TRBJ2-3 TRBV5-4 TGTGCCAGCAGCCTGGGACTAGGAAGCACAGATACGCAGTATTTT CASSLGLGSTDTQYF
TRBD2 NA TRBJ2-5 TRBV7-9 TGTGCCAGCAGCTTAGGACTGGGGGGGGAGACCCAGTACTTC CASSLGLGGETQYF
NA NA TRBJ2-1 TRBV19 TGTGCCAGTAGTATAGTGGGGGTTGGCGATGAGCAGTTCTTC CASSIVGVGDEQFF
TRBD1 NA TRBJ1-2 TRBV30 TGTGCCTACCGCCGGGACAGGGGGCCGACTAACTATGGCTACACCTTC CAYRRDRGPTNYGYTF
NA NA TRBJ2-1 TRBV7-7 TGTGCTAGCAGCAAGGACAGGGCCGGGGGGAATGAGCAGTTCTTC CASSKDRAGGNEQFF
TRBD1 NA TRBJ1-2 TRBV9 TGTGCCAGCAGCGCGTCGGACAGGGGGAACTATGGCTACACCTTC CASSASDRGNYGYTF
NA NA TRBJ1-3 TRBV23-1 TGCGCCAGAGTCGGACAGAGCTCTGGAAACACCATATATTTT CARVGQSSGNTIYF
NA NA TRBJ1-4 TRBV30 TGTGCCTGGAGTACCCACACCGGGGAAAGTGAAAAACTGTTTTTT CAWSTHTGESEKLFF
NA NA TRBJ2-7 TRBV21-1 TGTGCCAGCAGCAAAGATCAGGACGAGACCTACGAGCAGTACTTC CASSKDQDETYEQYF
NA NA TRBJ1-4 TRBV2 TGTGCCAGCAGTGAAACAGGTGCAACTAATGAAAAACTGTTTTTT CASSETGATNEKLFF
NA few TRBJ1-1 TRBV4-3 TGCGCCAGCAGCCAAGGGACCCAGGACTGGCACACTGAAGCTTTCTTT CASSQGTQDWHTEAFF
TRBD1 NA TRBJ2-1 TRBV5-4 TGTGCCAGCAGCAGACAGGGGGCGCAGGACAATGAGCAGTTCTTC CASSRQGAQDNEQFF
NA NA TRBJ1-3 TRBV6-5 TGTGCCAGCAGTTACTCAGCCGTCTCTGGAAACACCATATATTTT CASSYSAVSGNTIYF
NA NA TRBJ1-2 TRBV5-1 TGCGCCAGCAGCTTGGTTGGAGGGGGCTATGGCTACACCTTC CASSLVGGGYGYTF
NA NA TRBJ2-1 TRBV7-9 TGTGCCAGCAGCTTAGTCCGAAGTGATGAGCAGTTCTTC CASSLVRSDEQFF
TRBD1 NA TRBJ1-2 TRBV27 TGTGCCAGCAGTTCCCTGAGGACAGGGGGCCTATTGGGCTACACCTTC CASSSLRTGGLLGYTF
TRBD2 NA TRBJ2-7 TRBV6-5 TGTGCCAGCAGTACGGGGGGTGGGGAGTACGAGCAGTACTTC CASSTGGGEYEQYF
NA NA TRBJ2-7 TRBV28 TGTGCCAGCAGTTCAAACACCCCTTCCCCCCGCGAGCAGTACTTC CASSSNTPSPREQYF
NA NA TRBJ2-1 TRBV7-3 TGTGCCAGCAGCTCAGAAAGAAACTACAATGAGCAGTTCTTC CASSSERNYNEQFF
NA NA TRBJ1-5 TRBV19 TGTGCCAGTAGTATAGACCTCAGGAATCAGCCCCAGCATTTT CASSIDLRNQPQHF
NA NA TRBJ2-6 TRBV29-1 TGCAGCGTTGATTCGCAGGGGACGAGGGGGGCCAACGTCCTGACTTTC CSVDSQGTRGANVLTF
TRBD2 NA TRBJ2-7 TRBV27 TGTGCCAGCAGCTATGCTAGCGGGAGTTACGAGCAGTACTTC CASSYASGSYEQYF
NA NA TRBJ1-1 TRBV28 TGTGCCAGCAGAGGGAACACTGAAGCTTTCTTT CASRGNTEAFF
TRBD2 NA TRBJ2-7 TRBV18 TGTGCCAGCTCACCACGCTGGACTAGCGGGAGCTCCTACGAGCAGTACTTC CASSPRWTSGSSYEQYF
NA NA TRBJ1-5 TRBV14 TGTGCCAGCAGCCGCGGGGGAAATCAGCCCCAGCATTTT CASSRGGNQPQHF
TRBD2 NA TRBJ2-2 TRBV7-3 TGTGCCAGCAGCAACCGTAGAGCGGGGGGCCCTCGGACCGGGGAGCTGTTTTTT CASSNRRAGGPRTGELFF
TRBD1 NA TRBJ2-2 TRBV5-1 TGCGCCAGCAGTTCTCCGAAGCCCGGACAGGGGGGGACCGGGGAGCTGTTTTTT CASSSPKPGQGGTGELFF
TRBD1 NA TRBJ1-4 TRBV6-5 TGTGCCAGCAGCCGGACAGGGTTTAGGGAAAAACTGTTTTTT CASSRTGFREKLFF